This TCR beta chain was identified during a study of early T cells in non-severe SARS-CoV-2 infection. Study context: From unsorted whole blood, bulk RNA was sequenced, and the chains remained unpaired.

In its sample, this clonotype was seen many times. Its antigen is unknown. Trimming at V came to 4 bases and at J to 2 bases, leaving 1 base not matched to a gene. CDR1 and CDR2 from the germline V gene are SEHNR and FQNEAQ (reference sequence). The CDR3 contains 14 residues. Study conclusions and caveats: VDJdb-based annotation leaned toward anti-spike CD8 responses and missed private and CD4 specificities.

Individual cDNA molecules carried attached unique molecular identifiers. TCRdb used MiXCR to reprocess the 5' RACE reads, holding one entry per CDR3 protein. The data hold 65,000 to 70,000 distinct CDR3 sequences, with 12% observed a single time. This receptor was identified in an adult who was a healthcare worker with PCR-confirmed SARS-CoV-2 infection or an uninfected control (not recorded which). The V and J genes are TRBV7-9 and TRBJ1-3, with 8 bases fitting TRBD1. The specimen sequenced was whole blood. The CDR3 is CASSSDRAGNTIYF. The CDR3 DNA reads as TGTGCCAGCAGCTCGGACAGGGCTGGAAACACCATATATTTT.